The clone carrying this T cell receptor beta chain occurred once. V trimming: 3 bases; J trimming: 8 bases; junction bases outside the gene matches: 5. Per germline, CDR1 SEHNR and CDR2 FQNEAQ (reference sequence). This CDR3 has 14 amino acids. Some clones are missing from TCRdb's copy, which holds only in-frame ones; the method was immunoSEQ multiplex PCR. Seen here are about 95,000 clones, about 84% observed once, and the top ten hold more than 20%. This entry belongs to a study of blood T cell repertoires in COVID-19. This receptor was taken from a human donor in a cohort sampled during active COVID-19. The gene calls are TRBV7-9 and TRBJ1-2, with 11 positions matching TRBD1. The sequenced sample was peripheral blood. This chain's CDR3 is CASSFGQGASGYTF. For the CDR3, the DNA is TGTGCCAGCAGCTTTGGACAGGGGGCCTCGGGCTACACCTTC.